The 18 T cell receptor beta chains reported below all come from one sample, sequenced in a study of T-cell memory formation after mild COVID-19. TCRdb independently ran MiXCR on the 5' RACE reads; one entry per CDR3 protein. The table lists around 310,000 distinct CDR3 sequences, approximately 14% of them singletons, with 21% in the top ten. Sequencing input: PBMCs or a T cell subset sorted from them (not recorded which). The receptors originated from a man between 18 and 29 years old who had mild COVID-19 (a few samples of this study predate the infection). Cell type and time point are not known.

Only a few counts were recorded for this clonotype. In this CDR3 the conserved last residue, phenylalanine or tryptophan, is missing, so a read error is likely. No DNA is shown, since the ends of the CDR3 on it are uncertain; the CDR3 is the one TCRdb lists. This chain joins TRBV7-9 and TRBJ2-3. Germline CDR1 reads SEHNR; CDR2 reads FQNEAQ (reference sequence). The CDR3 has 9 residues if both end residues are counted. The chain's CDR3 is CASSPLGPL.

The chain has TRBV19 and TRBJ2-1, with 7 bases aligning to TRBD2. Germline CDR1 LNHDA, CDR2 SQIVND (reference sequence). The CDR3 runs 16 residues. V lost 3 bases and J lost 0; bases outside the gene matches: 5. CDR3 loop: CASSIGLGRSYNEQFF. CDR3 nucleotide sequence: TGTGCCAGTAGTATCGGACTAGGACGCTCCTACAATGAGCAGTTCTTC.

This chain connects TRBV7-2 to TRBJ2-3; tentatively, D is TRBD1 or TRBD2 (5 bases each). Germline CDR1 is SGHTA and CDR2 is FQGNSA. The CDR3 extends over 17 amino acids. The V end was cut by 3 bases, the J end by 4 bases, with 20 bases between. The CDR3: CASSLHIGTPHPDTQYF. CDR3 nucleotides: TGTGCCAGCAGCTTGCATATAGGGACGCCGCACCCAGATACGCAGTATTTT.

This clonotype was picked up a small number of times. V is TRBV5-6 and J is TRBJ2-2, with D unclear. The V and J ends lost 2 bases and 2 bases respectively, with 4 bases between them. Germline CDR1 SGHDT, CDR2 YYEEEE. The CDR3 covers 13 residues. The CDR3 coding sequence is TGTGCCAGCAGCTTTATCAACACCGGGGAGCTGTTTTTT. Its translation: CASSFINTGELFF.

The V call is TRBV29-1, the J call TRBJ2-1; unclear D gene. This CDR3 contains 10 residues. Trimming took off 6 bases at V and 9 bases at J, with 9 bases between the two ends. Germline lookup yields CDR1 SQVTM and CDR2 ANQGSEA. The DNA for the CDR3 is TGCAGCGTGACCGGTGGTGAGCAGTTCTTC. Translating it yields CSVTGGEQFF.

The chain has TRBV12-3 or TRBV12-4 and TRBJ2-1; the match to TRBD1 covers 10 bases. Trimming took 6 bases from V and 5 from J; bases not matched to a gene: 10. The CDR3 runs 16 residues. The CDR3 DNA reads as TGTGCCAGCAGCCTAGTCGGGACAGGGGTCGACAATGAGCAGTTCTTC. This sequence encodes CASSLVGTGVDNEQFF.

V and J are TRBV7-8 and TRBJ2-7; D gene unclear. Germline values: CDR1 SGHVS, CDR2 FQNEAQ. V was shortened by 5 bases and J by 1 base, with 12 bases between the two germline ends. The CDR3 runs 14 residues. The CDR3 coding sequence is TGTGCCAGCAGCCTCCCGCGAGATTCCTACGAGCAGTACTTC. This encodes CASSLPRDSYEQYF.

V gene TRBV12-3 or TRBV12-4 combines with J gene TRBJ2-7; D may be TRBD1 or TRBD2 (5 bases each). The CDR3 sequence is 11 residues long. Trimming left V 8 bases short and J 6 bases short, with 11 bases between. In DNA form, the CDR3 reads TGTGCCAGCGGCCGGGGCTCCGAGCAGTACGTC. This gives the protein CASGRGSEQYV.

This chain connects TRBV19 to TRBJ2-2, with 8 bases that match TRBD2. Germline V gene sequence: CDR1 LNHDA, CDR2 SQIVND (reference sequence). V gave up 6 bases and J gave up 4 bases; unmatched junction bases: 13. The CDR3 has 17 amino acids. The DNA for the CDR3 is TGTGCCAGTAGGATCAGGATTGGCGGGGGGAGCACCGGGGAGCTGTTTTTT. Translated, it gives CASRIRIGGGSTGELFF.

J is TRBJ2-1 and V is TRBV7-6; 9 positions match TRBD2. V gave up 2 bases and J gave up 9 bases; unmatched junction bases: 17. Germline V gene lookup returns CDR1 SGHVS and CDR2 FNYEAQ. The CDR3 is 18 amino acids. This chain's CDR3 is CASSLTTGAASGEVEQFF. Here the CDR3 DNA reads TGTGCCAGCAGCTTAACCACGGGGGCGGCTAGCGGGGAAGTTGAGCAGTTCTTC.

This clonotype was seen more than once but under ten times. V is TRBV12-3 or TRBV12-4 and J is TRBJ2-2, with D possibly TRBD2 on 5 matching bases. Trimming shortened V by 10 bases and J by 4 bases, and 16 bases separated the two germline ends. This CDR3 is built from 14 residues. The CDR3 DNA reads TGTGCCACCCACGGGAACCGTGGCACCGGGGAGCTGTTTTTT. Translating it yields CATHGNRGTGELFF.

This clonotype was seen many times. The chain has TRBV4-3 and TRBJ1-2; D might be TRBD1 (6 bases). CDR1 and CDR2 from the germline V gene are LGHNA and YSLEER. The CDR3 sequence is 16 residues long. Trimming left V 0 bases short and J 4 bases short, with 15 bases between. The CDR3 DNA reads as TGCGCCAGCAGCCAAGATTACGGGGGCGGAGGCTATGGCTACACCTTC. This codes for CASSQDYGGGGYGYTF.

This clonotype was counted between two and nine times. The V and J genes are TRBV25-1 and TRBJ2-1; D possibly corresponds to TRBD2 (5 bases). The length of the CDR3 is 11 residues. The germline V gene encodes CDR1 MGHDK and CDR2 SYGVNS. V was cut by 8 bases and J by 7 bases, with 9 bases left in between. As DNA, the CDR3 is TGTGCCAGCGGGAGAAATAATGAGCAGTTCTTC. Translated: CASGRNNEQFF.

This chain connects TRBV12-3 or TRBV12-4 to TRBJ2-5; D is ambiguous. V was cut by 8 bases and J by 2 bases, with 15 bases left in between. The CDR3 is 14 amino acids. The DNA of the CDR3 is TGTGCCAGCGGCCTATTAGCCGGGCAAGAGACCCAGTACTTC. Translating it yields CASGLLAGQETQYF.

V gene TRBV11-2 combines with J gene TRBJ2-7; TRBD2 agrees at 13 bases. V gave up 4 bases and J gave up 4 bases; unmatched junction bases: 7. The CDR3 is 16 residues long. Per germline, CDR1 SGHAT and CDR2 FQNNGV. CDR3 sequence: CASSSPQGLAGYEQYF. DNA for the CDR3: TGTGCCAGCAGCTCCCCGCAGGGACTAGCGGGGTACGAGCAGTACTTC. The full variable domain, its missing parts supplied by reference TRBV11-2 and TRBJ2-7, is EAGVAQSPRYKIIEKRQSVAFWCNPISGHATLYWYQQILGQGPKLLIQFQNNGVVDDSQLPKDRFSAERLKGVDSTLKIQPAKLEDSAVYLCASSSPQGLAGYEQYFGPGTRLTVT.

This chain connects TRBV7-2 to TRBJ2-3, with TRBD1 matching 9 bases. J gave up 3 bases and V 7 bases, and 5 bases lay outside the gene matches. Germline V gives CDR1 SGHTA, CDR2 FQGNSA. This CDR3 is 14 amino acids long. CDR3 in DNA: TGTGCCAGCACCTCAGGACAGGGGACAGATACGCAGTATTTT. As protein: CASTSGQGTDTQYF.

Ten or more counts support this clonotype. The gene calls are TRBV7-2 and TRBJ2-1, with 10 positions matching TRBD2. The CDR3 runs 18 residues. Germline CDR1 is SGHTA and CDR2 is FQGNSA. J was trimmed by 0 bases and V by 5 bases; bases with no gene match: 10. The chain's CDR3 is CASSLAVAGGDSYNEQFF. The CDR3 DNA reads as TGTGCCAGCAGCCTCGCCGTAGCGGGGGGAGACTCCTACAATGAGCAGTTCTTC. Drawing the rest from reference TRBV7-2 and TRBJ2-1, the complete variable domain is GAGVSQSPSNKVTEKGKDVELRCDPISGHTALYWYRQSLGQGLEFLIYFQGNSAPDKSGLPSDRFSAERTGGSVSTLTIQRTQQEDSAVYLCASSLAVAGGDSYNEQFFGPGTRLTVL.

This clonotype was seen at least ten times. V gene TRBV7-2 combines with J gene TRBJ2-5; the D gene is possibly TRBD2 (5 bases). This CDR3 spans 15 amino acids. In germline, CDR1 is SGHTA, CDR2 FQGNSA. Trimming pared 5 bases from V and 4 bases from J, leaving 17 bases between. CDR3 sequence reads: CASSHWTARGETQYF. CDR3 DNA sequence: TGTGCCAGCAGCCACTGGACCGCCCGGGGAGAGACCCAGTACTTC.